Each of the 4 T cell receptor beta chains below was sequenced from the same sample in a study of shared clonotypes between healthy human individuals. Clones were sequenced by immunoSEQ multiplex PCR, and TCRdb holds only the in-frame ones, with some missing. The table lists fewer than 850,000 clones, approximately 97% of them singletons. Terminally differentiated effector memory CD45RA+ cells were excluded by CCR7 positive selection of CD45RO-negative cells. Sequences were obtained from naive CD8+ T cells sorted from blood. Receptors were obtained from a man aged 25 to 45 in good health.

The rearrangement joins TRBV9 to TRBJ2-3, with 9 bases that match TRBD2. The germline gives CDR1 SGDLS, CDR2 YYNGEE. The CDR3 runs to 14 residues. V gave up 4 bases and J gave up 1 base; unmatched junction bases: 1. The DNA of the CDR3 is TGTGCCAGCAGCAGGACTAGCGGCACAGATACGCAGTATTTT. This sequence encodes CASSRTSGTDTQYF.

The CDR3 is CAISEGGLGNQPQHF. CDR3 DNA sequence: TGTGCCATCAGTGAAGGGGGGCTCGGCAATCAGCCCCAGCATTTT. The genes are TRBV10-3 and TRBJ1-5; maybe TRBD1 (6 bases). CDR1 and CDR2 (germline): ENHRY, SYGVKD. The length of the CDR3 is 15 residues. The V end was cut by 3 bases, the J end by 2 bases, with 11 bases between.

This chain links TRBV7-6 with TRBJ2-3; TRBD2 agrees at 7 bases. The CDR3 covers 15 residues. CDR1 and CDR2 from the germline V gene are SGHVS and FNYEAQ. V trimming: 3 bases; J trimming: 1 base; junction bases outside the gene matches: 4. DNA for the CDR3: TGTGCCAGCAGCTTCTTAGCGGGTCGCACAGATACGCAGTATTTT. Translating gives CASSFLAGRTDTQYF.

The chain couples TRBV5-4 to TRBJ2-7; D possibly corresponds to TRBD2 (6 bases). Trimming removed 0 bases at V and 0 bases at J, with 7 bases between. This CDR3 contains 14 residues. Germline CDR1 reads SGHNT; CDR2 reads YYREEE (reference sequence). This CDR3 reads CASSLGGVSYEQYF. The CDR3 DNA reads as TGTGCCAGCAGCTTGGGCGGGGTCTCCTACGAGCAGTACTTC.